This TCR beta chain was recorded in a study of identical twins. Healthy Caucasian individuals made up all the donors. Findings and caveats of the study: Among beta out-of-frame sequences, excess sharing between twins appeared weaker.

V was pared by 4 bases and J by 0 bases, with 10 bases between. This CDR3 has 14 residues. Per the germline V gene, CDR1 is MDHEN and CDR2 is SYDVKM. TCRdb reprocessed the 5' RACE reads via MiXCR and lists one record per CDR3 protein. The sample lists 350,000 to 600,000 distinct CDR3 sequences, 13% to 15% occurring once. A word on this clonotype: The antigen is undetermined.

This sample was shared with a second study, whose subject was yellow fever vaccine responses in identical twins. From that paper: In identical twins, vaccine T cell responses appeared partly shared and partly individual.

This receptor was obtained from a young woman in good health. This rearrangement joins TRBV28 to TRBJ2-7; D is undetermined. Sequenced sample: CD4+ T cells sorted from blood. The CDR3: CASSSGFLSYEQYF. The CDR3 DNA reads TGTGCCAGCAGTTCCGGGTTCCTCTCCTACGAGCAGTACTTC.